This T cell receptor (beta chain) was sequenced during a study of OX40 agonist ivuxolimab in advanced cancers. Study overall: Dosing consisted of intravenous ivuxolimab at 0.01 to 10 mg/kg every 2 weeks. Broader study findings: There were, on average, more expanded clones in CD8+ T cells than in CD4+.

The table lists this clone with a count of one. Its antigen is not known. Per germline, CDR1 GTSNPN and CDR2 SVGIG (reference sequence). The CDR3 length is 14 residues. With 0 bases clipped from V and 5 bases from J, the junction kept 7 bases outside the gene matches. Clones were read by immunoSEQ multiplex PCR, and TCRdb kept only the in-frame ones, dropping some. This sample has more than 60,000 clones; more than 75% occur once, and the top ten carry 0.35% to 0.45%. The input for sequencing was CD4+ or CD8+ T cells sorted from blood, taken in a trial of the OX40 agonist ivuxolimab. The receptor was derived from an adult with an advanced solid tumor such as melanoma, head and neck, liver or kidney cancer. The J gene is TRBJ2-7, the V gene TRBV30; TRBD1 matches 7 bases. CDR3: CAWSVLQGHDEQYF. The CDR3 DNA follows: TGTGCCTGGAGTGTACTACAGGGGCACGACGAGCAGTACTTC.